The present TCR beta chain was sequenced within a study of blood T cell repertoires in COVID-19. About the research overall: From T cells, B-cell-depleted T cells, or PBMCs came the material, which was cDNA or gDNA.

A single count supports this clone. Under the authors' procedure: For nucleated cells, counts were estimated from reference gene primer amplification. The table came from immunoSEQ multiplex PCR; TCRdb's copy has only in-frame clones and leaves some out. V and J calls and clone size are copied from that table; D and trimming were computed from the DNA. The sample has 220,000 or so clones, 89% seen once; the top ten hold around 6.5%. From germline, CDR1 is SGHAT and CDR2 FQNNGV. The trim removed 6 bases at V and 3 bases at J, leaving 5 bases unmatched. CDR3 size: 15 residues. Sequenced: peripheral blood. The TCR sequence derives from a man between 60 and 75 years old who had recovered from COVID-19. The rearrangement links TRBV11-2 to TRBJ2-1; 10 bases map to TRBD2. This CDR3 is CASSLIAGGYNEQFF. The CDR3 DNA is TGTGCCAGCAGTTTAATAGCGGGGGGCTACAATGAGCAGTTCTTC.